This T cell receptor (beta chain) was sequenced for a study of blood T cell repertoires in COVID-19. Whole-study context: Donors in the United States, Italy and Spain gave samples during acute or convalescent COVID-19. Sources were T cells, B-cell-depleted T cells, or PBMCs; the material itself was cDNA or gDNA.

The data were produced by immunoSEQ multiplex PCR, yet TCRdb's version contains in-frame clones alone and is incomplete. The table lists around 230,000 clones, roughly 86% of them singletons. This TCR was sampled from a man between 18 and 35 years old with acute COVID-19. Sequences were obtained from PBMCs or T cells enriched from blood (not recorded which).

CDR3 protein: CAWSVSGGLDTQYF. The CDR3 DNA follows: TGTGCCTGGAGTGTATCAGGGGGTCTAGATACGCAGTATTTT. The chain uses TRBV30 and TRBJ2-3, with 7 bases fitting TRBD1. V was clipped by 0 bases and J by 5 bases; unmatched bases: 5. This CDR3 is 14 amino acids long. Germline-derived CDR1 and CDR2 are GTSNPN and SVGIG (reference sequence).